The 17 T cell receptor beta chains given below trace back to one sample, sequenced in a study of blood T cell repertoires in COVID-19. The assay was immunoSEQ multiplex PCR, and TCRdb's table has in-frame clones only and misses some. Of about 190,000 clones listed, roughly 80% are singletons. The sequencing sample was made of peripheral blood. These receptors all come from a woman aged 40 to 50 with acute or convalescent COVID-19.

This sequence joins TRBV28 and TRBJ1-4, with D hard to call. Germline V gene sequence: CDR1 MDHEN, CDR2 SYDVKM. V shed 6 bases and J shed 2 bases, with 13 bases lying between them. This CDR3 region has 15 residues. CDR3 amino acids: CASRHTRGTNEKLFF. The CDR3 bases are TGTGCCAGCAGACACACTCGAGGGACTAATGAAAAACTGTTTTTT. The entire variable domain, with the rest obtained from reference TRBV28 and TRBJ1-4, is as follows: DVKVTQSSRYLVKRTGEKVFLECVQDMDHENMFWYRQDPGLGLRLIYFSYDVKMKEKGDIPEGYSVSREKKERFSLILESASTNQTSMYLCASRHTRGTNEKLFFGSGTQLSVL.

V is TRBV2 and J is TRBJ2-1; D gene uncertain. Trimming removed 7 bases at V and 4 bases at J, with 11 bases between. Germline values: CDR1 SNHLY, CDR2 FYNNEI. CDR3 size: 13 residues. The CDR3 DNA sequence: TGTGCCAGCACTTTGGGCCAGTACAATGAGCAGTTCTTC. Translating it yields CASTLGQYNEQFF.

CDR3 protein: CATRGLGSLNEQFF. CDR3 DNA: TGTGCCACCCGGGGACTTGGGTCTCTTAATGAGCAGTTCTTC. The V gene is TRBV27, the J gene TRBJ2-1; D might be TRBD2 (6 bases). CDR1 is MNHEY, CDR2 SMNVEV, per germline (reference sequence). CDR3 length: 14 amino acids. Trimming left V 10 bases short and J 7 bases short, with 20 bases between.

Here the CDR3 reads CASSPLAGAYEQYF. CDR3 sequence (DNA): TGTGCCAGCAGCCCCCTAGCGGGAGCCTACGAGCAGTACTTC. The V call is TRBV7-2, the J call TRBJ2-7, with 10 bases matching TRBD2. This CDR3 region has 14 residues. The V and J ends lost 5 bases and 2 bases, in that order; junction bases with no gene match: 3. CDR1 is SGHTA, CDR2 FQGNSA, per germline.

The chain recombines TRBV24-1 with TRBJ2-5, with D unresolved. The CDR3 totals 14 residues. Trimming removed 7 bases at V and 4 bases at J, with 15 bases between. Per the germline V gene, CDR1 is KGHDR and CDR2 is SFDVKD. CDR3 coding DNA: TGTGCCACCAGCCCTGGATCGGGTGGAGAGACCCAGTACTTC. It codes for CATSPGSGGETQYF.

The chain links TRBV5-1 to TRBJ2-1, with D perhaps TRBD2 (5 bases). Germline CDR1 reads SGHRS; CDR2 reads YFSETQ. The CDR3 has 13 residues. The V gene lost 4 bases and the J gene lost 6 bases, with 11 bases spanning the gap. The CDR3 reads CASSPLGGNEQFF. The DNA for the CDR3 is TGCGCCAGCAGCCCGTTAGGAGGCAATGAGCAGTTCTTC.

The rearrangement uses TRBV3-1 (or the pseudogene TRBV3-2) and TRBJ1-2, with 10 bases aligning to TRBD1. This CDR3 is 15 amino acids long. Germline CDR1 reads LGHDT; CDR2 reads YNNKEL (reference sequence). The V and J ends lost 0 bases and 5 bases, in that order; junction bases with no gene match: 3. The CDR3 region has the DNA TGTGCCAGCAGCCAAGAGGGACAGGGGTTATATGGCTACACCTTC. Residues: CASSQEGQGLYGYTF.

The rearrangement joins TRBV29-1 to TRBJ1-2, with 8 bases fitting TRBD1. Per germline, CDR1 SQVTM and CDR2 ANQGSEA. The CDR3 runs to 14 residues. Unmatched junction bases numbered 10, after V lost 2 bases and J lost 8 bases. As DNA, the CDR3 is TGCAGCGTTGAATTCGGACAGGGAGGAATCGGCTACACCTTC. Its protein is CSVEFGQGGIGYTF.

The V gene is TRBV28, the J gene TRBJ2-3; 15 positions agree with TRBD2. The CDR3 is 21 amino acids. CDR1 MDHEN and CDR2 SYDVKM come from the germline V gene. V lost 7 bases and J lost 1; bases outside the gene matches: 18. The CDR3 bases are TGTGCCAGCACCTTAGGGGCTGGGGGACTAGCGGGGGGCCTGGGCACAGATACGCAGTATTTT. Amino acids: CASTLGAGGLAGGLGTDTQYF.

Here the CDR3 DNA reads TGTGCCAGCAGCTTAGTAGGGGACAGGCGGGAGCCCCAGCATTTT. As protein: CASSLVGDRREPQHF. This chain uses TRBV7-2 with TRBJ1-5; 8 positions agree with TRBD1. Losses at the gene ends were 1 base for V and 8 bases for J; bases not matched to a gene: 7. Per the germline V gene, CDR1 is SGHTA and CDR2 is FQGNSA. The CDR3 sequence is 15 residues long.

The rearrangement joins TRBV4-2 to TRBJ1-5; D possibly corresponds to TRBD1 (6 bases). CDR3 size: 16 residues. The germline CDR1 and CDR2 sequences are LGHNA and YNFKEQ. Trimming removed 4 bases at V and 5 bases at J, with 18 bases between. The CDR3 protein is CASSPTAGGQDQPQHF. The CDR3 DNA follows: TGTGCCAGCAGCCCCACGGCGGGGGGGCAAGATCAGCCCCAGCATTTT.

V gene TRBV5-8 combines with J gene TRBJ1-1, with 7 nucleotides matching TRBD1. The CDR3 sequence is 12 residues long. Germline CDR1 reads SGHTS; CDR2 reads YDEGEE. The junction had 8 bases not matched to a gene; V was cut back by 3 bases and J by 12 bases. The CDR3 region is CASSYGQVGTFF. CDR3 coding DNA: TGTGCCAGCAGCTACGGACAGGTTGGGACTTTCTTT.

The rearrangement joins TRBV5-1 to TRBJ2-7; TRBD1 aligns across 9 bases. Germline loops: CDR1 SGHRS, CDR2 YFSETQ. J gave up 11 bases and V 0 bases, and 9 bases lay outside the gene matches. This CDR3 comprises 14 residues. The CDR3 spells CASSLAMGQGFKYF. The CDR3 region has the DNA TGCGCCAGCAGCTTGGCGATGGGACAGGGCTTCAAGTACTTC.

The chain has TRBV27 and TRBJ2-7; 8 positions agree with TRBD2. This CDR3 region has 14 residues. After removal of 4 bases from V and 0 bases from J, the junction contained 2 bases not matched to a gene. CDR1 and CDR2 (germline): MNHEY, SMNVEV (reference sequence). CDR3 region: CASSWSGSSYEQYF. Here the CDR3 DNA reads TGTGCCAGCAGTTGGAGCGGGAGCTCCTACGAGCAGTACTTC.

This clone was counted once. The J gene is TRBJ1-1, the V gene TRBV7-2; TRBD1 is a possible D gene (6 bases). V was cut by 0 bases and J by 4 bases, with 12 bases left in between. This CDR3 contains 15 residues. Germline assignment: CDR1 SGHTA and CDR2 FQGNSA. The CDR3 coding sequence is TGTGCCAGCAGCTTAGCCAGGGGAAGAAGCACTGAAGCTTTCTTT. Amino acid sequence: CASSLARGRSTEAFF. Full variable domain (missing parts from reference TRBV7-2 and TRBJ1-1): GAGVSQSPSNKVTEKGKDVELRCDPISGHTALYWYRQSLGQGLEFLIYFQGNSAPDKSGLPSDRFSAERTGGSVSTLTIQRTQQEDSAVYLCASSLARGRSTEAFFGQGTRLTVV.

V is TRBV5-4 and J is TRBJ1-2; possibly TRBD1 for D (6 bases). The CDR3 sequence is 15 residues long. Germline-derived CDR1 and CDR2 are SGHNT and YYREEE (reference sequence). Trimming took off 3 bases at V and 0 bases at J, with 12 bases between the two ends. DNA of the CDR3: TGTGCCAGCAGCTCGGGACACCCAGCTAACTATGGCTACACCTTC. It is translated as CASSSGHPANYGYTF.

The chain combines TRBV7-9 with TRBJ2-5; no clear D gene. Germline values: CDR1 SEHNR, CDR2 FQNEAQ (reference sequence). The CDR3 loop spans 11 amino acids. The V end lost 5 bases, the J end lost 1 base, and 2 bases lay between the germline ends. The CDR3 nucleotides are TGTGCCAGCAGCCGCCAAGAGACCCAGTACTTC. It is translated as CASSRQETQYF.